The source of this T cell receptor beta chain is a study of blood T cell repertoires in COVID-19. As for the study in general: T cells, B-cell-depleted T cells, or PBMCs provided the cDNA or gDNA that served as material.

Germline CDR1 reads MNHNS; CDR2 reads SASEGT. Trimming took off 3 bases at V and 6 bases at J, with 12 bases between the two ends. The CDR3 covers 14 residues. TCRdb keeps only in-frame clones here, not all; method: immunoSEQ multiplex PCR. The sample has about 160,000 clones; around 80% are singletons. The chain recombines TRBV6-1 with TRBJ1-5, with D perhaps matching TRBD1 (5 bases). The sequenced material came from peripheral blood. The receptor was derived from a woman older than 75 with acute or convalescent COVID-19. As DNA, the CDR3 is TGTGCCAGCAGTGAGCGGCAGGGCGGTCAGCCCCAGCATTTT. Translating gives CASSERQGGQPQHF.